A selection of T cell receptor beta chains follows, all from one sample in a study of blood T cell repertoires in COVID-19. Using immunoSEQ multiplex PCR, the repertoire was profiled, and TCRdb retains in-frame clones only, with some absent. This sample has some 260,000 clones, with over 80% found just once. The sample consisted of peripheral blood. The receptors were sampled from a woman between 65 and 79 years old with COVID-19, enrolled during active disease. Each CDR3 is given with its conserved first and last residue. D genes are given only for firm matches. Not all rows give a size; the values are once, few, many and, for expanded clones, a class.

TRBJ1-6	TRBV28	TRBD1	-	CASSLETGYNSPLHF	TGTGCCAGCAGTTTGGAGACAGGGTATAATTCACCCCTCCACTTT
TRBJ2-3	TRBV7-9	TRBD2	-	CASSFSGITDTQYF	TGTGCCAGCAGCTTCAGCGGGATCACAGATACGCAGTATTTT
TRBJ2-5	TRBV2	-	-	CASRGQRVAAQYF	TGTGCCAGCAGGGGGCAGCGGGTGGCGGCCCAGTACTTC
TRBJ1-1	TRBV10-3	TRBD1	-	CAISEGQGFSEAFF	TGTGCCATCAGTGAGGGACAGGGGTTCTCTGAAGCTTTCTTT
TRBJ2-1	TRBV28	TRBD1	-	CASSFLTGGSYNEQFF	TGTGCCAGCAGTTTCCTGACAGGGGGCTCCTACAATGAGCAGTTCTTC
TRBJ1-3	TRBV28	TRBD1	-	CASSKTGTVGNTIYF	TGTGCCAGCTCTAAGACGGGGACAGTAGGAAACACCATATATTTT
TRBJ1-5	TRBV19	TRBD1	-	CASSPQGGYQPQHF	TGTGCCAGTAGTCCACAGGGGGGATATCAGCCCCAGCATTTT
TRBJ2-3	TRBV13	TRBD1	-	CASSPVAGQGAEGATDTQYF	TGTGCCAGCAGCCCAGTTGCGGGACAGGGGGCGGAAGGGGCGACAGATACGCAGTATTTT
TRBJ1-6	TRBV30	-	-	CAFGVAGNSPLHF	TGTGCCTTTGGAGTGGCGGGCAATTCACCCCTCCACTTT
TRBJ1-3	TRBV2	-	-	CASSDSSGNTIYF	TGTGCCAGCAGTGATTCATCCGGAAACACCATATATTTT
TRBJ1-2	TRBV7-2	-	-	CASSATGQRDYGYTF	TGTGCCAGCAGCGCCACAGGTCAAAGGGACTATGGCTACACCTTC
TRBJ1-2	TRBV6-2/TRBV6-3	-	-	CASSSTGFYGYTF	TGTGCCAGCAGTTCTACAGGGTTCTATGGCTACACCTTC
TRBJ1-1	TRBV30	-	once	CAWADKTEAFF	TGTGCCTGGGCTGACAAGACTGAAGCTTTCTTT
TRBJ1-1	TRBV2	-	-	CASSSTLNTEAFF	TGTGCCAGCAGTTCGACACTCAACACTGAAGCTTTCTTT
TRBJ1-2	TRBV6-5	-	-	CASSYLLGGMGYTF	TGTGCCAGCAGTTACCTCCTGGGGGGGATGGGCTACACCTTC
TRBJ1-3	TRBV28	-	few	CASSFGGHGNTIYF	TGTGCCAGCAGTTTCGGGGGGCACGGAAACACCATATATTTT
TRBJ1-6	TRBV6-5	TRBD1	-	CASSRGTGHNSPLHF	TGTGCCAGCAGTCGGGGGACAGGACATAATTCACCCCTCCACTTT
TRBJ2-1	TRBV7-2	-	-	CASSLDPSSYEQFF	TGTGCCAGCAGCTTAGATCCTAGCTCGTATGAGCAGTTCTTC
TRBJ1-1	TRBV28	TRBD1	-	CASSTPGQLNTEAFF	TGTGCCAGCAGTACCCCGGGACAGTTGAACACTGAAGCTTTCTTT
TRBJ1-4	TRBV27	TRBD1	-	CASKMLGTNKQGLFF	TGTGCCAGCAAGATGCTCGGGACAAACAAACAGGGGCTGTTTTTT
TRBJ2-1	TRBV7-9	TRBD2	-	CASSLETSGRWVGYNEQFF	TGTGCCAGCAGCTTAGAGACTAGCGGGAGGTGGGTTGGTTACAATGAGCAGTTCTTC
TRBJ2-2	TRBV5-1	-	-	CASSLGGSTGELFF	TGCGCCAGCAGCTTGGGTGGGAGCACCGGGGAGCTGTTTTTT
TRBJ2-3	TRBV10-3	-	-	CAISELAVTDTQYF	TGTGCCATCAGTGAGCTGGCAGTCACAGATACGCAGTATTTT
TRBJ1-6	TRBV19	-	-	CASSMETGSYNSPLHF	TGTGCCAGTAGTATGGAGACGGGCTCCTATAATTCACCCCTCCACTTT
TRBJ1-1	TRBV29-1	-	-	CSVRRGTGNTEAFF	TGCAGCGTCCGCCGCGGGACGGGGAACACTGAAGCTTTCTTT
TRBJ2-1	TRBV7-3	-	-	CASSLNLKRGEQFF	TGTGCCAGCAGCCTAAACCTTAAAAGGGGTGAGCAGTTCTTC
TRBJ1-3	TRBV7-9	-	once	CASSLGAPRTNSGNTIYF	TGTGCCAGCAGCTTGGGGGCCCCCCGGACCAACTCTGGAAACACCATATATTTT
TRBJ2-2	TRBV19	TRBD1	-	CASRQGAGTGELFF	TGTGCCAGTAGGCAGGGGGCCGGCACCGGGGAGCTGTTTTTT
TRBJ1-5	TRBV18	-	few	CASSVSGYSNQPQHF	TGTGCCAGCTCAGTCTCAGGGTATAGCAATCAGCCCCAGCATTTT
TRBJ1-5	TRBV2	-	-	CASGAVSNQPQHF	TGTGCCAGCGGGGCCGTGAGCAATCAGCCCCAGCATTTT
TRBJ1-1	TRBV28	TRBD1	-	CASTPNDRVAFF	TGTGCCAGCACCCCGAACGACAGGGTGGCTTTCTTT
TRBJ2-3	TRBV27	-	-	CASSLGPDYQLGRTQYF	TGTGCCAGCAGTCTCGGACCGGACTATCAATTGGGGCGTACGCAGTATTTT
TRBJ1-6	TRBV18	-	-	CASSPPGSTGGGPLHF	TGTGCCAGCTCACCACCGGGTTCCACTGGCGGGGGTCCCCTCCACTTT
TRBJ2-7	TRBV21-1	-	-	CASSSGSYEQYF	TGTGCCAGCAGTAGCGGGAGTTACGAGCAGTACTTC
TRBJ2-1	TRBV7-3	TRBD2	-	CASSPLAGPYNEQFF	TGTGCCAGCAGCCCCCTAGCGGGGCCCTACAATGAGCAGTTCTTC
TRBJ1-1	TRBV13	TRBD1	-	CASSTGGRNTEAFF	TGTGCCAGCAGCACAGGGGGGCGGAACACTGAAGCTTTCTTT
TRBJ1-2	TRBV6-6	TRBD1	-	CASKAGQGSGYTF	TGTGCCAGCAAAGCGGGACAGGGGTCTGGCTACACCTTC
TRBJ2-3	TRBV13	-	-	CASSLGERAASTDTQYF	TGTGCCAGCAGCTTAGGAGAAAGAGCGGCTAGCACAGATACGCAGTATTTT
TRBJ2-1	TRBV7-3	-	-	CASSLTHGYNEQFF	TGTGCCAGCAGCTTAACGCACGGCTACAATGAGCAGTTCTTC
TRBJ1-6	TRBV11-2	-	-	CASSLLAGDSPLHF	TGTGCCAGCAGCTTATTGGCAGGGGATTCACCCCTCCACTTT
TRBJ2-5	TRBV27	-	many	CASGEKTQYF	TGTGCCAGCGGGGAGAAGACCCAGTACTTC